This T cell receptor beta chain was found in a study of cytomegalovirus exposure and HLA in healthy donors. Study-wide background: Of approximately 400 genotyped donors, about 80% clustered with self-reported Caucasian donors. Study results and limitations: In an earlier analysis, about 87% or about 30%: the productive usage of most TCR beta V segments. The presence/absence work took it that sequencing depth was about the same across donors. A link between a missense DCLRE1C variant and TCR beta V- and J-gene trimming emerged from a later analysis.

The V segment lost 3 bases and the J segment 3 bases; nucleotides outside the gene matches: 2. The CDR3 sequence is 14 residues long. Germline V CDR1 and CDR2: SGHRS, YFSETQ. Of note for this clone: The antigen is undetermined.

Vbeta (60) and Jbeta (13) primers were used in the PCR. The data were produced by immunoSEQ multiplex PCR, yet TCRdb's version contains in-frame clones alone and is incomplete. The table shows more than 90,000 clones, with around three quarters occurring only once. This TCR was sampled from a woman younger than 30 in good health and CMV-seropositive. Sequenced input: PBMCs. This rearrangement joins TRBV5-1 to TRBJ1-4; 7 bases map to TRBD1. CDR3 nucleotides: TGCGCCAGCAGCTCCGGGACAGCTAATGAAAAACTGTTTTTT. This codes for CASSSGTANEKLFF.